This entry concerns a single T cell receptor (beta chain). The antigen remains undetermined. The ends were cut back, 0 bases at V and 5 bases at J, with 12 bases in the middle. Germline values: CDR1 KGHDR, CDR2 SFDVKD. CDR3 size: 16 residues. This specimen comes from a study of identical twins' blood T cells. TCR cDNA libraries came from RNA via a modified published protocol. Each TCR cDNA library carried sample-specific barcodes on both ends. MiXCR, applied by TCRdb to the 5' RACE reads, yields one record per CDR3 protein. The sample lists hundreds of thousands of distinct CDR3 sequences, 28% occurring once. General study points: Even for out-of-frame TCRbeta, twins reportedly shared V gene usage much more than unrelated donors. Twins shared more top CDR3 clonotypes than unrelated donors did.

The chain employs TRBV24-1 and TRBJ2-2; TRBD2 is a possible D gene (7 bases). This TCR was sampled from a woman aged 18-55 years in good health. Sequencing was carried out using PBMCs. The CDR3 sequence: CATSDLWRGGTGELFF. CDR3 in DNA: TGTGCCACCAGTGATTTGTGGAGGGGGGGTACCGGGGAGCTGTTTTTT.